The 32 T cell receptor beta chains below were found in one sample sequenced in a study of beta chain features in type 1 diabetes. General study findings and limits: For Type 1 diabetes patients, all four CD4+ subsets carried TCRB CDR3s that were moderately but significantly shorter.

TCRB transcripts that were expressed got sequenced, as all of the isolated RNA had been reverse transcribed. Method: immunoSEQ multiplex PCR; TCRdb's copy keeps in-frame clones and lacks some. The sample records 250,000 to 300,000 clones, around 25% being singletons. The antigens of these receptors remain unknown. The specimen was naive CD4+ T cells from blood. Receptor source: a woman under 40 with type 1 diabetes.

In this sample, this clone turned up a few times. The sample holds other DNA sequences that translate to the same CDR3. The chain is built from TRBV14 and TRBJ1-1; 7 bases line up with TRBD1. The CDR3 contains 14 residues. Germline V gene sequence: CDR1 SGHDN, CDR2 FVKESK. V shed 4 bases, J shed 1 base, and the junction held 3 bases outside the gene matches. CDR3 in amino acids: CASSRRTGNTEAFF. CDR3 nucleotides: TGTGCCAGCAGCCGCAGGACAGGGAACACTGAAGCTTTCTTT.

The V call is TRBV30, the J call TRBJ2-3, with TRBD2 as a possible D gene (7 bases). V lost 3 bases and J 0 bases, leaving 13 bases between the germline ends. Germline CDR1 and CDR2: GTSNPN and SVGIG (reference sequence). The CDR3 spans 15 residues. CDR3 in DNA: TGTGCCTGGAGGAGGGCGGGGGCTAGCACAGATACGCAGTATTTT. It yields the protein CAWRRAGASTDTQYF.

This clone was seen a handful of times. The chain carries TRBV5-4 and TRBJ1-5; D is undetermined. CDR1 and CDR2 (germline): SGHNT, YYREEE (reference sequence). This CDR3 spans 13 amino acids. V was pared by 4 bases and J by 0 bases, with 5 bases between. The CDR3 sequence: CASSLDSNQPQHF. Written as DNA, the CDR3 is TGTGCCAGCAGCCTAGATAGCAATCAGCCCCAGCATTTT.

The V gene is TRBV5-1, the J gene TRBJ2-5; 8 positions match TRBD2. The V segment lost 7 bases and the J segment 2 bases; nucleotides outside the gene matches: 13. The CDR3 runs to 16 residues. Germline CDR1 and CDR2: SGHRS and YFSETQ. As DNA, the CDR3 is TGCGCCAGCCGAAAAAGGACTAGCCCCTTTCAAGAGACCCAGTACTTC. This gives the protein CASRKRTSPFQETQYF.

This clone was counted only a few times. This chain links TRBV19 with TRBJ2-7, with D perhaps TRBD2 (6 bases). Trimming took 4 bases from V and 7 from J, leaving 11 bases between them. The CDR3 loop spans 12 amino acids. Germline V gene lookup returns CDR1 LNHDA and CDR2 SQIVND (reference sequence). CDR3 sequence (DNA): TGTGCCAGTAGTACTCCCCGGGGGGAGCAGTACTTC. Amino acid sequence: CASSTPRGEQYF.

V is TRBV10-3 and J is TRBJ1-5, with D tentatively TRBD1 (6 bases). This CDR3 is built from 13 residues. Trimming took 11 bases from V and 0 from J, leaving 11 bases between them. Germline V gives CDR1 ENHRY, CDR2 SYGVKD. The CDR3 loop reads CASRQDSNQPQHF. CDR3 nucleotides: TGTGCCTCTCGACAGGATAGCAATCAGCCCCAGCATTTT.

The CDR3, as DNA: TGTGCCAGCAGTTACGGTCAGGGGGCGAACACCGGGGAGCTGTTTTTT. It translates to CASSYGQGANTGELFF. The chain links TRBV6-5 to TRBJ2-2; 7 positions agree with TRBD1. Germline V gene sequence: CDR1 MNHEY, CDR2 SVGAGI. After removal of 2 bases from V and 0 bases from J, the junction contained 3 bases not matched to a gene. The CDR3 covers 16 residues.

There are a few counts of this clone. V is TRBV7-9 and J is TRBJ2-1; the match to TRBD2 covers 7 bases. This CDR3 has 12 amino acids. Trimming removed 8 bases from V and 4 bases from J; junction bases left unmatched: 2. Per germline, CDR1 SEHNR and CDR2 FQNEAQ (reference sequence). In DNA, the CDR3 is TGTGCCAGCGGGCGGGAGTACAATGAGCAGTTCTTC. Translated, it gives CASGREYNEQFF.

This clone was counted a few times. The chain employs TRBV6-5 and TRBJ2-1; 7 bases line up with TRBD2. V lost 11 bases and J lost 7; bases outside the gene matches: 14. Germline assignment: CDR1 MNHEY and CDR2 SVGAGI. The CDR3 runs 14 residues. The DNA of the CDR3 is TGTGCCTCTCATGAGGCGGGAGATATAAATGAGCAGTTCTTC. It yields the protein CASHEAGDINEQFF.

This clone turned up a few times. The CDR3 region is CASSEAGGYQETQYF. In nucleotides, the CDR3 is TGTGCCAGCAGTGAAGCAGGGGGGTACCAAGAGACCCAGTACTTC. This chain uses TRBV25-1 with TRBJ2-5; possible D gene TRBD1, 7 bases. The V end was cut by 2 bases, the J end by 0 bases, with 10 bases between. Germline assignment: CDR1 MGHDK and CDR2 SYGVNS. This CDR3 is 15 amino acids long.

This CDR3 reads CASSFLDSRPDTQYF. In DNA, the CDR3 is TGCGCCAGCAGCTTTCTGGACAGTCGCCCAGATACGCAGTATTTT. This rearrangement joins TRBV5-1 to TRBJ2-3, with D possibly TRBD1 on 6 matching bases. Per the germline V gene, CDR1 is SGHRS and CDR2 is YFSETQ. There are 15 residues in the CDR3. Trimming shortened V by 2 bases and J by 4 bases, and 14 bases separated the two germline ends.

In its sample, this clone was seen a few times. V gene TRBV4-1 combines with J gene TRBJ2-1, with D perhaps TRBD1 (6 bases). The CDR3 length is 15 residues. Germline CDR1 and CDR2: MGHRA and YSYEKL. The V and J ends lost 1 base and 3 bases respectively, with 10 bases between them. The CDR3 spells CASSQGRDNYNEQFF. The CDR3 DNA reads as TGCGCCAGCAGCCAAGGTCGGGACAACTACAATGAGCAGTTCTTC.

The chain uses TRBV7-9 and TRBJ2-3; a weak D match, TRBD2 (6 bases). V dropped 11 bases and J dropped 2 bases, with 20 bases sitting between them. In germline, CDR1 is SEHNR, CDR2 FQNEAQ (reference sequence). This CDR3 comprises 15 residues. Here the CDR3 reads CAGQRDGSITDTQYF. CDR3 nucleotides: TGTGCCGGCCAAAGGGACGGGAGTATCACAGATACGCAGTATTTT.

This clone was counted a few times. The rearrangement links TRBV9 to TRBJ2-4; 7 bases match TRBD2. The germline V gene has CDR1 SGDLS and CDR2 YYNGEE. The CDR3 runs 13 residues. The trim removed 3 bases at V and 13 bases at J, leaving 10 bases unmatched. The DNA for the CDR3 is TGTGCCAGCAGCGCGTCAACTAGCGATCGACAGTACTTC. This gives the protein CASSASTSDRQYF. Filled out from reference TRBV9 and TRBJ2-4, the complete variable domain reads DSGVTQTPKHLITATGQRVTLRCSPRSGDLSVYWYQQSLDQGLQFLIQYYNGEERAKGNILERFSAQQFPDLHSELNLSSLELGDSALYFCASSASTSDRQYFGAGTRLSVL.

The CDR3 spells CASSVFGANVLTF. As DNA, the CDR3 is TGTGCCAGCAGTGTCTTTGGGGCCAACGTCCTGACTTTC. The chain uses TRBV25-1 and TRBJ2-6, with unresolved D. Looked up from germline, CDR1 is MGHDK and CDR2 is SYGVNS. V lost 4 bases to trimming and J lost 3 bases, with 4 bases between them. This CDR3 has 13 amino acids.

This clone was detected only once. The CDR3 nucleotides are TGTGCCAGCTCACCAACTAGCGATTACGAGCAGTACTTC. This encodes CASSPTSDYEQYF. This rearrangement joins TRBV18 to TRBJ2-7, with 7 bases aligning to TRBD2. The V and J ends lost 2 bases and 4 bases, in that order; junction bases with no gene match: 2. CDR3 length: 13 amino acids. Germline V gene lookup returns CDR1 KGHSH and CDR2 LQKENI.

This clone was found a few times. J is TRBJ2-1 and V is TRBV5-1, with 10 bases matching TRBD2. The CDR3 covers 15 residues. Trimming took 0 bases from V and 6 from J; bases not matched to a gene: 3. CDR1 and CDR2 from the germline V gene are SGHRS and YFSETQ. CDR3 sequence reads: CASSLELAGVNEQFF. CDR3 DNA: TGCGCCAGCAGCTTGGAGCTAGCGGGAGTCAATGAGCAGTTCTTC.

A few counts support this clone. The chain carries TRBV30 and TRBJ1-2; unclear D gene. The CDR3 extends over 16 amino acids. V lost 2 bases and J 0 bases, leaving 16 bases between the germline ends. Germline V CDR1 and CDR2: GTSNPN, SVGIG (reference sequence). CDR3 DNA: TGTGCCTGGAGTATGGGCAGGAAAACATCTAACTATGGCTACACCTTC. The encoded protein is CAWSMGRKTSNYGYTF.

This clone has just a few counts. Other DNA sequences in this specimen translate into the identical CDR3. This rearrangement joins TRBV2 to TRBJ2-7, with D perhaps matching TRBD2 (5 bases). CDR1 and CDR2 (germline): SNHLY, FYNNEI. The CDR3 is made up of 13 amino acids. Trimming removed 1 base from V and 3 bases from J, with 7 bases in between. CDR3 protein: CASSEGGSYEQYF. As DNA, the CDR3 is TGTGCCAGCAGTGAAGGTGGGAGCTACGAGCAGTACTTC.

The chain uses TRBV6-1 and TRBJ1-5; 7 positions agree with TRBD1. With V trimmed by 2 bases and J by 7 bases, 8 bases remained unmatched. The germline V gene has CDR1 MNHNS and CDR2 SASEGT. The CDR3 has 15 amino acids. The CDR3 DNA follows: TGTGCCAGCAGTGAAATCCGGTCAGGGGGGCAGCCCCAGCATTTT. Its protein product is CASSEIRSGGQPQHF.

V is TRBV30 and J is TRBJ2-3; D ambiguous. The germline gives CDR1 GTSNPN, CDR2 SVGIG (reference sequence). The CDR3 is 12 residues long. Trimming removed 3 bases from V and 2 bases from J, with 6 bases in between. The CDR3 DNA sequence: TGTGCCTGGAGGGCTTTCACAGATACGCAGTATTTT. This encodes CAWRAFTDTQYF.

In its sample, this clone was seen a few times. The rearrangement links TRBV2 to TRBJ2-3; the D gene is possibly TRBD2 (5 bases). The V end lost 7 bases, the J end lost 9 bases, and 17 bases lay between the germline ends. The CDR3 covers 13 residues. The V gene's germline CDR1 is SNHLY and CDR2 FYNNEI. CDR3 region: CASIRDTGITQYF. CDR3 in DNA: TGTGCCAGCATACGGGATACTGGTATAACGCAGTATTTT.

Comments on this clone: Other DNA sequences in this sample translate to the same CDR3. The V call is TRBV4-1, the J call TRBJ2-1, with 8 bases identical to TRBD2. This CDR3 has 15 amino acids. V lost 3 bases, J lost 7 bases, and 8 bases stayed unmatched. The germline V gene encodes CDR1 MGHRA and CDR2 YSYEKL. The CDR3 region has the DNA TGCGCCAGCAGCCATTTAGGACTAGCTGGAAATGAGCAGTTCTTC. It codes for CASSHLGLAGNEQFF.

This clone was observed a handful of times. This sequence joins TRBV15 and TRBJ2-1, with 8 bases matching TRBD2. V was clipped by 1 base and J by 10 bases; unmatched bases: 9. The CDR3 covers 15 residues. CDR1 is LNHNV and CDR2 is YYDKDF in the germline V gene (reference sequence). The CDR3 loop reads CATSRAGLDGAEQFF. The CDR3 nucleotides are TGTGCCACCAGCAGAGCGGGACTAGATGGCGCCGAGCAGTTCTTC. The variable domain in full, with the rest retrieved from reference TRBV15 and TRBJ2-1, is DAMVIQNPRYQVTQFGKPVTLSCSQTLNHNVMYWYQQKSSQAPKLLFHYYDKDFNNEADTPDNFQSRRPNTSFCFLDIRSPGLGDTAMYLCATSRAGLDGAEQFFGPGTRLTVL.

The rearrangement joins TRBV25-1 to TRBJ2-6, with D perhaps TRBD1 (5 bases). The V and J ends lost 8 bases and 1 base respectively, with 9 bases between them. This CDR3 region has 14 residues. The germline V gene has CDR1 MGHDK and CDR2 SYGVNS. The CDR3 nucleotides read TGTGCCAGCGGGGCCGTATCTGGGGCCAACGTCCTGACTTTC. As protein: CASGAVSGANVLTF.

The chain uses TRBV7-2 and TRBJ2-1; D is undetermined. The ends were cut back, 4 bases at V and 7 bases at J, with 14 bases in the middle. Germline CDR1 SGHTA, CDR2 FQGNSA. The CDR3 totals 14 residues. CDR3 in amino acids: CASSSSAARNEQFF. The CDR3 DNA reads TGTGCCAGCAGCTCTTCCGCAGCGCGAAATGAGCAGTTCTTC.

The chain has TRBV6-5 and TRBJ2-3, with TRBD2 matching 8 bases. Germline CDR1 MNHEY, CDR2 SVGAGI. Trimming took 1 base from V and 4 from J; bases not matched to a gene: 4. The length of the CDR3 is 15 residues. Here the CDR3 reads CASSYYGRGADTQYF. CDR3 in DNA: TGTGCCAGCAGTTACTACGGGAGGGGCGCAGATACGCAGTATTTT.

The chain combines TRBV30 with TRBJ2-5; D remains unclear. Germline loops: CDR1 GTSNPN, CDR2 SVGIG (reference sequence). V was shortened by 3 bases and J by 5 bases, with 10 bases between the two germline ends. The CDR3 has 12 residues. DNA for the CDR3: TGTGCCTGGAGCGACATGCTGGAGACCCAGTACTTC. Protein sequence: CAWSDMLETQYF.

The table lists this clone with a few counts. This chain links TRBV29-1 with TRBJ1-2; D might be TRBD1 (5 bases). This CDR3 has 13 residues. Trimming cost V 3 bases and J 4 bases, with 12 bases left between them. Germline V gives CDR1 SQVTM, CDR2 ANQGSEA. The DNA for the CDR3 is TGCAGCGTTGATGGTTCAGGGTTCTATGGCTACACCTTC. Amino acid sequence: CSVDGSGFYGYTF.

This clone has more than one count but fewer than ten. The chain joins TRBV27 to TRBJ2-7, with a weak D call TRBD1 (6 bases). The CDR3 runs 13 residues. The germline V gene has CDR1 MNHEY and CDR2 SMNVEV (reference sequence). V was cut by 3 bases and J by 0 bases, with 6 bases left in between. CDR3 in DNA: TGTGCCAGCAGTTTGGACAGCTCCTACGAGCAGTACTTC. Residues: CASSLDSSYEQYF.

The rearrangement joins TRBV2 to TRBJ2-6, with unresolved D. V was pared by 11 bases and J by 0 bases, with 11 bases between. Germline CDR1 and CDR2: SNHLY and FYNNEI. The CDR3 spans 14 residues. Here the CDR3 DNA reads TGTGCCTCAAGTTTAGCCTCTGGGGCCAACGTCCTGACTTTC. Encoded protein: CASSLASGANVLTF. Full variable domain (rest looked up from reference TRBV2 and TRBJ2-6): EPEVTQTPSHQVTQMGQEVILRCVPISNHLYFYWYRQILGQKVEFLVSFYNNEISEKSEIFDDQFSVERPDGSNFTLKIRSTKLEDSAMYFCASSLASGANVLTFGAGSRLTVL.

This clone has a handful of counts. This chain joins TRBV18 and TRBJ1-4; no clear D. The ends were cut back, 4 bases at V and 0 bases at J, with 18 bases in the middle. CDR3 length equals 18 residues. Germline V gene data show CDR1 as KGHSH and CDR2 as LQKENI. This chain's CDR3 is CASSRGLPGEATNEKLFF. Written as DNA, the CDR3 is TGTGCCAGCTCACGAGGTTTGCCGGGAGAAGCAACTAATGAAAAACTGTTTTTT.